This T cell receptor beta chain came from a study of PD-1 blockade in classical Hodgkin lymphoma. Study results and limitations: In newly diagnosed patients, baseline TCR diversity was reportedly below that of healthy donors. Diversity similar to that of newly diagnosed patients was seen at baseline in complete responders.

Notes on this clone: Its target is not known.

Time point meaning: cycle 4 day 1 (C4D1), after less than 7 weeks of nivolumab. All patients relapsed after autologous stem cell transplantation, and brentuximab vedotin exposure varied. Between the trimmed V and J ends, which lost 7 bases and 3 bases, there was a span of 22 bases. Germline V lookup: CDR1 LNHDA, CDR2 SQIVND (reference sequence). The CDR3 loop spans 16 amino acids. Here immunoSEQ multiplex PCR was the method, and the copy in TCRdb shows in-frame clones only, minus some. The table lists around 90,000 clones, around 80% of them singletons, with roughly 9.4% in the top ten. The J gene is TRBJ2-7, the V gene TRBV19, with D perhaps given as TRBD1 or TRBD2 (6 bases each). Sample: peripheral blood mononuclear cells (PBMCs), taken before the fourth cycle of nivolumab. The clonotype was recovered from a human donor with classical Hodgkin lymphoma. CDR3 in amino acids: CASTPGASGFFYEQYF. CDR3 bases: TGTGCCAGTACCCCGGGGGCGTCAGGATTCTTCTACGAGCAGTACTTC.